This passage covers 2 T cell receptor beta chains from one sample sequenced in a study of T-cell reconstitution after alpha-beta-depleted transplantation in children. Using unique molecular identifiers, the investigators prepared the TCRbeta library. MiXCR, run by TCRdb on the PCR reads, gives a single entry per CDR3 protein. The sample records about 160,000 distinct CDR3 sequences, 8.5% to 14% being singletons. This sample comprised PBMCs, obtained before TCRalphabeta/CD19-depleted stem cell transplant. The receptors originated from a boy between 2 and 10 years old with acute myeloid leukemia, due to receive a stem cell transplant.

Many counts were recorded for this clonotype. The CDR3 nucleotides are TGTGCCAGCAGCTACAGAGGGGGGCTCACAGATACGCAGTATTTT. Protein sequence: CASSYRGGLTDTQYF. The rearrangement joins TRBV7-9 to TRBJ2-3; D might be TRBD1 or TRBD2, each matching 6 bases. The ends were cut back, 4 bases at V and 2 bases at J, with 13 bases in the middle. This CDR3 is built from 15 residues. Germline V gives CDR1 SEHNR, CDR2 FQNEAQ (reference sequence).

The chain is built from TRBV3-1 and TRBJ1-5; no firm D call. Germline V gene lookup returns CDR1 LGHDT and CDR2 YNNKEL (reference sequence). This CDR3 comprises 18 residues. The V and J ends lost 3 bases and 9 bases respectively, with 27 bases between them. CDR3 protein: CASSHSGGRSLFRGPQHF. CDR3 bases: TGTGCCAGCAGCCATTCCGGTGGCCGGTCCCTGTTCCGGGGGCCCCAGCATTTT. The complete variable domain, with remaining parts taken from reference TRBV3-1 and TRBJ1-5, reads DTAVSQTPKYLVTQMGNDKSIKCEQNLGHDTMYWYKQDSKKFLKIMFSYNNKELIINETVPNRFSPKSPDKAHLNLHINSLELGDSAVYFCASSHSGGRSLFRGPQHFGDGTRLSIL.